This T cell receptor (beta chain) was profiled in a study of T cell responses to AZD1222 COVID-19 vaccine. V lost 1 base to trimming and J lost 10 bases, with 21 bases between them. From germline, CDR1 is SGHDT and CDR2 YYEEEE. The CDR3 spans 17 residues. Points from the study as a whole: Two doses of AZD1222 preceded a rise in Spike-specific TCR breadth and depth. It was only after the peak T cell response that any repertoires were sampled.

The method was immunoSEQ multiplex PCR; TCRdb's version includes in-frame clones alone and lacks a portion of them. Of 150,000 or so clones in the sample, 85% to 90% were seen once. A word on this clone: Its target is not known.

The receptor's source is an adult in good health. The V call is TRBV5-6, the J call TRBJ1-6; D possibly corresponds to TRBD1 (5 bases). The starting material was peripheral blood, obtained on day 0 of AZD1222 vaccination. The CDR3 coding sequence is TGTGCCAGCAGCTTGTTGGTGTCGGGGACGCTTGGGTCACCCCTCCACTTT. Protein sequence: CASSLLVSGTLGSPLHF.